These 9 T cell receptor beta chains came from one sample sequenced in a study. TCRdb fed the 5' RACE reads into MiXCR, producing one record per CDR3 protein. The sample lists under 9,500 distinct CDR3 sequences; less than 40% were seen once. Cells sorted as Tregs were CD4+, CD25+ and CD127-/low. The sequenced material came from Tregs sorted from blood. The receptors derive from a female donor with breast cancer.

About this clonotype itself: A much larger clone lies a single base off, so this may be a read error. The chain uses TRBV4-2 and TRBJ1-1, with unresolved D. Germline CDR1 and CDR2: LGHNA and YNFKEQ. The CDR3 runs to 14 residues. Here the CDR3 reads CASSQVVENTEASF. CDR3 DNA: TGTGCCAGCAGCCAAGTAGTGGAGAACACTGAAGCTTCCTTT.

The chain combines TRBV25-1 with TRBJ1-2, with TRBD1 as a possible D gene (5 bases). The CDR3 totals 16 residues. Germline lookup yields CDR1 MGHDK and CDR2 SYGVNS. The V end lost 0 bases, the J end lost 4 bases, and 15 bases lay between the germline ends. The CDR3 DNA sequence: TGTGCCAGCAGTGAATATAACGCCGGGACGTCCTATGGCTACACCTTC. Translating gives CASSEYNAGTSYGYTF.

This clonotype is labeled medium-sized. CDR3 DNA sequence: TGTGCCATCCGATCCGGACCGCGAAATAACACCATATATTTT. As protein: CAIRSGPRNNTIYF. This rearrangement joins TRBV10-3 to TRBJ1-3; D gene uncertain. This CDR3 has 14 amino acids. CDR1 is ENHRY, CDR2 SYGVKD, per germline. The V and J ends lost 8 bases and 7 bases respectively, with 18 bases between them.

This clonotype has only a few counts. The chain combines TRBV11-2 with TRBJ2-3, with D maybe TRBD1 (6 bases). CDR1 and CDR2 (germline): SGHAT, FQNNGV. With 2 bases removed from V and 0 bases from J, the gap between germline ends came to 9 bases. The CDR3 length is 15 residues. The CDR3 loop is CASSLRGTSTDTQYF. As DNA, the CDR3 is TGTGCCAGCAGCTTAAGGGGGACGAGCACAGATACGCAGTATTTT.

With respect to this clonotype: In this CDR3 the conserved last residue, phenylalanine or tryptophan, is missing, so a read error is likely. The chain has TRBV20-1 and TRBJ2-1; 12 positions agree with TRBD2. The germline CDR1 and CDR2 sequences are DFQATT and SNEGSKA (reference sequence). The CDR3 sequence is 17 residues long. Unmatched junction bases numbered 7, after V lost 0 bases and J lost 4 bases. CDR3 nucleotides: TGCAGTGCTAGAGATACGATGACTAGCGGGAGATACAATGAGCAGTTCCTC. It translates to CSARDTMTSGRYNEQFL.

The chain combines TRBV5-1 with TRBJ1-2; TRBD1 agrees at 7 bases. This CDR3 has 15 amino acids. V dropped 3 bases and J dropped 2; count of bases not matched to a gene: 7. Germline V gives CDR1 SGHRS, CDR2 YFSETQ. In nucleotides, the CDR3 is TGCGCCAGCAGCTACCGGGACAGTGTGAACTATGGCTACACCTTC. It yields the protein CASSYRDSVNYGYTF.

This CDR3 reads CSVWWRNTEAFF. The DNA of the CDR3 is TGCAGTGTATGGTGGAGGAACACTGAAGCTTTCTTT. The chain links TRBV20-1 to TRBJ1-1; the D is unclear. CDR1 and CDR2 from the germline V gene are DFQATT and SNEGSKA (reference sequence). The CDR3 is 12 amino acids. Trimming took 7 bases from V and 1 from J, leaving 10 bases between them.

The chain links TRBV11-2 to TRBJ2-2; D remains unclear. Germline CDR1 reads SGHAT; CDR2 reads FQNNGV. The CDR3 has 15 amino acids. The V end was cut by 6 bases, the J end by 1 base, with 12 bases between. The chain's CDR3 is CASRRPGRNTGELFF. The CDR3 DNA reads TGTGCCAGCAGACGCCCCGGGCGGAACACCGGGGAGCTGTTTTTT.

The CDR3 spells CASRWGGKQFF. CDR3 bases: TGTGCCAGCAGGTGGGGCGGGAAGCAGTTCTTC. The gene calls are TRBV27 and TRBJ2-1; tentatively, D is TRBD2 (6 bases). Germline values: CDR1 MNHEY, CDR2 SMNVEV (reference sequence). V dropped 6 bases and J dropped 11 bases, with 11 bases sitting between them. The CDR3 sequence is 11 residues long.